The 13 T cell receptor beta chains in this list originate from one sample, sequenced in a study of T-cell memory formation after mild COVID-19. Via MiXCR, TCRdb re-called the 5' RACE reads, giving one row per CDR3 protein. Of 90,000 to 130,000 distinct CDR3 sequences listed, 15% to 20% are singletons. The sample comprised PBMCs or a T cell subset sorted from them (not recorded which). Source of these receptors: a man between 18 and 35 years old who had mild COVID-19 (a few samples of this study predate the infection). Cell type and time point are not known.

The chain carries TRBV5-4 and TRBJ2-5; tentatively, D is TRBD2 (5 bases). In germline, CDR1 is SGHNT, CDR2 YYREEE (reference sequence). V was pared by 3 bases and J by 5 bases, with 17 bases between. The length of the CDR3 is 15 residues. CDR3 sequence reads: CASSSPGSTGETQYF. CDR3 DNA sequence: TGTGCCAGCAGCTCGCCGGGATCCACGGGGGAGACCCAGTACTTC.

This clonotype was seen repeatedly, ten times or more. The V call is TRBV4-2, the J call TRBJ2-2, with D unresolved. Trimming removed 2 bases from V and 0 bases from J, with 7 bases in between. The CDR3 runs 15 residues. Germline V lookup: CDR1 LGHNA, CDR2 YNFKEQ. CDR3 sequence reads: CASSQRASNTGELFF. The DNA of the CDR3 is TGTGCCAGCAGCCAACGCGCGTCGAACACCGGGGAGCTGTTTTTT.

The rearrangement links TRBV11-2 to TRBJ2-1; 7 positions match TRBD2. V lost 0 bases to trimming and J lost 10 bases; unmatched junction nucleotides: 6. The germline V gene has CDR1 SGHAT and CDR2 FQNNGV. The CDR3 is 14 amino acids. The CDR3 sequence: CASSLDLREGEQFF. As DNA, the CDR3 is TGTGCCAGCAGCTTAGACCTCAGGGAGGGCGAGCAGTTCTTC. Full variable domain (remainder filled in from reference TRBV11-2 and TRBJ2-1): EAGVAQSPRYKIIEKRQSVAFWCNPISGHATLYWYQQILGQGPKLLIQFQNNGVVDDSQLPKDRFSAERLKGVDSTLKIQPAKLEDSAVYLCASSLDLREGEQFFGPGTRLTVL.

V and J are TRBV10-3 and TRBJ1-1, with 7 bases matching TRBD1. Unmatched junction bases numbered 1, after V lost 2 bases and J lost 1 base. CDR1 and CDR2 (germline): ENHRY, SYGVKD. The CDR3 has 14 residues. The CDR3 DNA reads TGTGCCATCAGTGAGAACAGGGGGAACACTGAAGCTTTCTTT. Protein sequence: CAISENRGNTEAFF.

This clonotype appeared many times. This sequence joins TRBV5-1 and TRBJ2-7, with TRBD1 as a possible D gene (6 bases). Germline CDR1 reads SGHRS; CDR2 reads YFSETQ. V was cut by 3 bases and J by 5 bases, with 12 bases left in between. The CDR3 loop spans 13 amino acids. CDR3 loop: CASSSGYRDEQYF. CDR3 DNA: TGCGCCAGCAGCTCTGGTTACAGGGACGAGCAGTACTTC.

This clonotype was counted only a few times. The chain is built from TRBV6-2 or TRBV6-3 and TRBJ2-7; TRBD1 aligns across 7 bases. This CDR3 has 13 amino acids. V dropped 4 bases and J dropped 3; count of bases not matched to a gene: 3. Germline V CDR1 and CDR2: MNHEY, SVGEGT. CDR3 protein: CASSWDRYYEQYF. The CDR3 coding sequence is TGTGCCAGCAGTTGGGACAGATACTACGAGCAGTACTTC.

This clonotype was found a few times. The gene calls are TRBV12-3 or TRBV12-4 and TRBJ2-5; tentatively, D is TRBD1 (6 bases). V was shortened by 3 bases and J by 1 base, with 9 bases between the two germline ends. CDR3 length equals 14 residues. The CDR3 region is CASSFIRGQETQYF. For the CDR3, the DNA is TGTGCCAGCAGTTTCATCAGGGGCCAAGAGACCCAGTACTTC.

The chain couples TRBV5-1 to TRBJ2-7; 10 bases map to TRBD1. V lost 4 bases, J lost 2 bases, and 3 bases stayed unmatched. The germline CDR1 and CDR2 sequences are SGHRS and YFSETQ. This CDR3 spans 14 amino acids. CDR3 sequence (DNA): TGCGCCAGCAGCACCGGGACAGGGGCCTACGAGCAGTACGTC. Encoded protein: CASSTGTGAYEQYV.

The chain employs TRBV12-3 or TRBV12-4 and TRBJ2-1; 7 bases map to TRBD2. V dropped 2 bases and J dropped 9; count of bases not matched to a gene: 10. This CDR3 comprises 15 residues. CDR3 region: CASSLSGTAGVEQFF. DNA of the CDR3: TGTGCCAGCAGTTTATCGGGGACCGCGGGGGTTGAGCAGTTCTTC.

CDR3 amino acids: CSARDYGGAKNIQYF. The CDR3 DNA is TGCAGTGCTAGAGATTATGGGGGGGCGAAGAACATTCAGTACTTC. The V and J genes are TRBV20-1 and TRBJ2-4; tentative D call: TRBD2 (7 bases). Per germline, CDR1 DFQATT and CDR2 SNEGSKA (reference sequence). V was shortened by 0 bases and J by 7 bases, with 16 bases between the two germline ends. CDR3 length: 15 amino acids.

This clonotype was observed a handful of times. The chain employs TRBV28 and TRBJ1-1; the match to TRBD1 covers 9 bases. With 5 bases clipped from V and 4 bases from J, the junction kept 8 bases outside the gene matches. CDR1 MDHEN and CDR2 SYDVKM come from the germline V gene. The CDR3 has 15 amino acids. The CDR3 sequence is CASSTNRGRTTEAFF. In DNA, the CDR3 is TGTGCCAGCAGTACCAACAGGGGGCGGACCACTGAAGCTTTCTTT.

This clonotype has only a few counts. CDR3 protein: CASSYLGGGGYTF. Here the CDR3 DNA reads TGTGCCAGCAGTTACCTGGGGGGAGGTGGCTACACCTTC. The V call is TRBV6-6, the J call TRBJ1-2; tentatively, D is TRBD1 (5 bases). The CDR3 length is 13 residues. V shed 2 bases and J shed 7 bases, with 11 bases lying between them. Germline CDR1 is MNHNY and CDR2 is SVGAGI (reference sequence).

CDR3 in amino acids: CASSPLELRDYGYTF. The CDR3 DNA sequence: TGTGCCAGCTCACCCCTCGAGTTGAGGGACTATGGCTACACCTTC. This chain connects TRBV18 to TRBJ1-2; D is undetermined. CDR1 is KGHSH, CDR2 LQKENI, per germline. The CDR3 runs 15 residues. V was cut by 3 bases and J by 3 bases, with 14 bases left in between.